Shown below are 13 T cell receptor beta chains from a single sample sequenced in a study of vaccination effects on CD4 cells after COVID-19. These TCRs' antigens remain unknown. Antigen-specific CD4+ T cells were expanded (with viral peptide pools) by the ViraFEST assay ahead of sequencing. Subsequent to 10 days of culture, CD4+ T cells were isolated. BNT162b2 vaccine or mRNA-1273 vaccine was given to participants in two doses. The repertoire was sequenced with immunoSEQ multiplex PCR; TCRdb's copy has only in-frame clones and lacks some. The sample includes approximately 12,000 clones, roughly 70% seen only once; the top ten take 8% to 10%. The specimen comprised CD4+ T cells from PBMCs cultured with SARS-CoV-2 spike peptides, sampled after COVID-19 vaccination. These receptors all come from a human donor who received a COVID-19 vaccine.

The chain has TRBV6-5 and TRBJ2-7; D not resolved. Trimming took 6 bases from V and 3 from J, leaving 6 bases between them. The CDR3 covers 11 residues. Germline CDR1 is MNHEY and CDR2 is SVGAGI. The CDR3 region is CASRNNYEQYF. CDR3 DNA: TGTGCCAGCAGGAACAACTACGAGCAGTACTTC.

The CDR3 loop reads CASSLVEGWTEAFF. As DNA, the CDR3 is TGTGCCAGCAGCTTGGTAGAGGGCTGGACTGAAGCTTTCTTT. V usage is TRBV5-6 and J usage is TRBJ1-1; the D is unclear. The CDR3 runs 14 residues. V lost 0 bases, J lost 5 bases, and 11 bases lay in between. Looked up from germline, CDR1 is SGHDT and CDR2 is YYEEEE.

CDR3 nucleotide sequence: TGTGCCAGCAGCTTAGCGACAGGGAGGACGCAGTATTTT. It encodes CASSLATGRTQYF. The genes are TRBV7-9 and TRBJ2-3, with a tentative D call TRBD1 (7 bases). Trimming shortened V by 0 bases and J by 9 bases, and 10 bases separated the two germline ends. The germline CDR1 and CDR2 sequences are SEHNR and FQNEAQ (reference sequence). The CDR3 length is 13 residues.

The CDR3 bases are TGTGCCAGCAGTCCCTGGACAGGGAACACTGAAGCTTTCTTT. Translating gives CASSPWTGNTEAFF. The chain is built from TRBV28 and TRBJ1-1; 7 nucleotides agree with TRBD1. The CDR3 is 14 residues long. Per the germline V gene, CDR1 is MDHEN and CDR2 is SYDVKM. With 5 bases clipped from V and 1 base from J, the junction kept 4 bases outside the gene matches.

The V and J genes are TRBV12-3 or TRBV12-4 and TRBJ1-1; tentatively, D is TRBD1 (5 bases). With 2 bases removed from V and 4 bases from J, the gap between germline ends came to 8 bases. This CDR3 is built from 13 residues. The CDR3 DNA reads as TGTGCCAGCAGTTTAAATAGGGGCACTGAAGCTTTCTTT. Its translation is CASSLNRGTEAFF.

CDR3: CASRSRRSSYEQYF. Here the CDR3 DNA reads TGTGCCAGCAGGAGCCGACGGAGCTCCTACGAGCAGTACTTC. The rearrangement links TRBV5-8 to TRBJ2-7; D is unclear. CDR3 length equals 14 residues. V was cut by 5 bases and J by 0 bases, with 12 bases left in between. Germline CDR1 and CDR2: SGHTS and YDEGEE.

This clone is categorized as medium-sized (0.01 to 0.1%). J is TRBJ1-1 and V is TRBV12-3 or TRBV12-4; no reliable D call. V was pared by 0 bases and J by 5 bases, with 7 bases between. The CDR3 spans 13 residues. CDR3 sequence reads: CASSLARGTEAFF. The CDR3 DNA is TGTGCCAGCAGTTTAGCGAGAGGAACTGAAGCTTTCTTT.

The chain has TRBV3-1 (or the pseudogene TRBV3-2) and TRBJ2-7; 8 bases agree with TRBD2. In germline, CDR1 is LGHDT, CDR2 YNNKEL (reference sequence). There are 16 residues in the CDR3. Trimming took 5 bases from V and 7 from J; bases not matched to a gene: 16. CDR3 nucleotide sequence: TGTGCCAGCAGCAAAGCGGGGGTTACGGGGTTAGGGGAGCAGTACTTC. Its translation: CASSKAGVTGLGEQYF.

In this sample, this clone turned up once. The rearrangement links TRBV5-4 to TRBJ2-5; D remains unclear. Germline V CDR1 and CDR2: SGHNT, YYREEE (reference sequence). Trimming removed 1 base from V and 3 bases from J, with 13 bases in between. The CDR3 extends over 15 amino acids. The CDR3 reads CASSLSQRSEETQYF. CDR3 nucleotides: TGTGCCAGCAGCTTGTCCCAAAGATCCGAAGAGACCCAGTACTTC.

J is TRBJ2-2 and V is TRBV9; 7 bases fit TRBD2. V dropped 6 bases and J dropped 4; count of bases not matched to a gene: 9. The germline gives CDR1 SGDLS, CDR2 YYNGEE. The CDR3 length is 15 residues. The DNA of the CDR3 is TGTGCCAGCAAGGGAGGGCGGATCGGCACCGGGGAGCTGTTTTTT. This encodes CASKGGRIGTGELFF.

This clone is a singleton in its sample. The V call is TRBV28, the J call TRBJ2-7; 10 bases fit TRBD1. Unmatched junction bases numbered 6, after V lost 5 bases and J lost 5 bases. This CDR3 contains 14 residues. Germline V CDR1 and CDR2: MDHEN, SYDVKM. CDR3 loop: CASSLHGQGDEQYF. The CDR3 DNA is TGTGCCAGCAGTCTCCACGGACAGGGGGACGAGCAGTACTTC.

This chain joins TRBV7-9 and TRBJ2-7; no reliable D call. The V end was cut by 3 bases, the J end by 2 bases, with 11 bases between. The CDR3 contains 14 residues. Looked up from germline, CDR1 is SEHNR and CDR2 is FQNEAQ (reference sequence). CDR3 amino acids: CASSFGHPAYEQYF. The CDR3 coding sequence is TGTGCCAGCAGCTTCGGGCACCCAGCCTACGAGCAGTACTTC.

This chain links TRBV3-1 (or the pseudogene TRBV3-2) with TRBJ1-1, with D possibly being TRBD1 (6 bases). CDR3 size: 13 residues. V lost 4 bases and J 3 bases, leaving 9 bases between the germline ends. The V gene's germline CDR1 is LGHDT and CDR2 YNNKEL (reference sequence). In DNA form, the CDR3 reads TGTGCCAGCAGCCTCGGACAGTACACTGAAGCTTTCTTT. Translation gives CASSLGQYTEAFF.